The sequence of this TCR beta chain was determined in a study of beta chain features in type 1 diabetes. Whole-study findings and limits: Type 1 diabetes patients showed a moderate but significant shortening of TCRB CDR3s in all four CD4+ subsets. A potential PCR bias toward shorter templates would be equal in patient and control samples.

Regarding this clone: Its antigen is unknown.

In germline, CDR1 is MDHEN, CDR2 SYDVKM. J gave up 4 bases and V 6 bases, and 18 bases lay outside the gene matches. This CDR3 is built from 17 residues. Reverse transcribing all isolated RNA meant expressed TCRB transcripts were sequenced. Clones were read by immunoSEQ multiplex PCR, and TCRdb kept only the in-frame ones, dropping some. The table includes 250,000 to 300,000 clones, roughly 24% detected once. This TCR was sampled from a woman in her thirties with type 1 diabetes. Sequenced: naive CD4+ T cells from blood. The chain uses TRBV28 and TRBJ2-7, with 7 bases lining up with TRBD2. The CDR3 loop is CASRTTVGLGGLYEQYF. The DNA of the CDR3 is TGTGCCAGCAGGACCACGGTGGGGCTGGGAGGGCTTTACGAGCAGTACTTC.